At least ten counts were recorded for the clone carrying this T cell receptor beta chain. Its cognate antigen is unknown. This specimen belongs to a study of T cells in Graves' hyperthyroidism and ophthalmopathy. Findings and caveats of the study: Most expanded thyroid clonotypes above 0.001 recurred in blood.

Uncontrolled infection, other autoimmune disease, pregnancy and lactation each barred patients from inclusion. Amplified TCR beta CDR3 regions derived from RNA transcripts. The primer set for the first-round RT-PCR of the TCR CDR3 was HTBI. TCRdb passed the multiplex PCR reads through MiXCR, listing each CDR3 protein once. This sample has fewer than 750,000 distinct CDR3 sequences, with around 15% found just once. V lost 4 bases to trimming and J lost 7 bases; unmatched junction nucleotides: 4. The CDR3 totals 15 residues. CDR1 is SGHTA, CDR2 FQGTGA, per germline. The clonotype was recovered from a woman aged 45-59 years with Graves' ophthalmopathy. The V gene is TRBV7-3, the J gene TRBJ2-1, with TRBD2 matching 13 bases. Material: blood. CDR3 protein: CASSSPTSGGNEQFF. The CDR3 DNA is TGTGCCAGCAGCTCGCCGACTAGCGGGGGGAATGAGCAGTTCTTC.